This is a list of T cell receptor beta chains from one sample in a study of blood T cells in healthy people across ages. TCRdb analysed the 5' RACE reads with MiXCR anew, one entry per CDR3 protein. Of hundreds of thousands of distinct CDR3 sequences in the sample, around 50% were seen once. Sequencing used blood. The receptors stem from a man aged 40-49 years in good health. Each CDR3 is given with its conserved first and last residue. A D gene is named only where the DNA matches it firmly. For some rows the clone size is stated as once, few or many, or as a class when expanded; others skip it.

clone_size: -; j_call: TRBJ2-1; d_call: -; v_call: TRBV9; cdr3_aa: CASSVSQETQFF; cdr3_nt: TGTGCCAGCAGCGTATCCCAAGAGACCCAGTTCTTC
clone_size: -; j_call: TRBJ2-6; d_call: -; v_call: TRBV19; cdr3_aa: CASSITIGSGANVLTF; cdr3_nt: TGTGCCAGTAGTATCACGATCGGCTCTGGGGCCAACGTCCTGACTTTC
clone_size: -; j_call: TRBJ1-5; d_call: -; v_call: TRBV27; cdr3_aa: CASSLTQQRDQPQHF; cdr3_nt: TGTGCCAGCAGCCTTACACAACAAAGGGATCAGCCCCAGCATTTT
clone_size: -; j_call: TRBJ1-4; d_call: -; v_call: TRBV4-1; cdr3_aa: CASSVNFNEKLFF; cdr3_nt: TGCGCCAGCAGCGTTAATTTTAATGAAAAACTGTTTTTT
clone_size: -; j_call: TRBJ2-2; d_call: TRBD2; v_call: TRBV3-1; cdr3_aa: CASSQGAGSGELFF; cdr3_nt: TGTGCCAGCAGCCAAGGAGCGGGGTCCGGGGAGCTGTTTTTT
clone_size: -; j_call: TRBJ1-2; d_call: TRBD1; v_call: TRBV29-1; cdr3_aa: CSVPTGDYGYTF; cdr3_nt: TGCAGCGTTCCGACAGGGGACTATGGCTACACCTTC
clone_size: -; j_call: TRBJ2-5; d_call: -; v_call: TRBV4-2; cdr3_aa: CASSQYEGRGQETQYF; cdr3_nt: TGTGCCAGCAGCCAATACGAGGGCAGGGGACAAGAGACCCAGTACTTC
clone_size: -; j_call: TRBJ1-2; d_call: TRBD1; v_call: TRBV6-5; cdr3_aa: CASSYSGQGVYGYTF; cdr3_nt: TGTGCCAGCAGTTACTCAGGACAGGGGGTCTATGGCTACACCTTC
clone_size: -; j_call: TRBJ2-7; d_call: -; v_call: TRBV6-2/TRBV6-3; cdr3_aa: CASSYGVNEQYF; cdr3_nt: TGTGCCAGCAGTTACGGGGTTAACGAGCAGTACTTC
clone_size: few; j_call: TRBJ2-3; d_call: TRBD1; v_call: TRBV7-3; cdr3_aa: CASSFRGLNTDTQYF; cdr3_nt: TGTGCCAGCAGCTTTAGGGGGCTGAACACAGATACGCAGTATTTT
clone_size: once; j_call: TRBJ1-5; d_call: -; v_call: TRBV28; cdr3_aa: CASSVTALPHSNQPQHF; cdr3_nt: TGTGCCAGCAGTGTGACGGCATTACCGCATAGCAATCAGCCCCAGCATTTT
clone_size: -; j_call: TRBJ2-1; d_call: -; v_call: TRBV10-3; cdr3_aa: CAITDPGSSYNEQFF; cdr3_nt: TGTGCCATCACCGACCCCGGGTCCTCCTACAATGAGCAGTTCTTC
clone_size: few; j_call: TRBJ2-3; d_call: -; v_call: TRBV18; cdr3_aa: CASSEKDTPYTDTQYF; cdr3_nt: TGTGCCAGCTCAGAAAAGGACACACCTTACACAGATACGCAGTATTTT
clone_size: -; j_call: TRBJ1-1; d_call: TRBD1; v_call: TRBV20-1; cdr3_aa: CSASGQGVNTEAFF; cdr3_nt: TGCAGTGCTTCCGGACAGGGGGTGAACACTGAAGCTTTCTTT
clone_size: few; j_call: TRBJ2-7; d_call: -; v_call: TRBV29-1; cdr3_aa: CSVAAVRPQVEQYF; cdr3_nt: TGCAGCGTCGCAGCGGTACGGCCCCAGGTCGAGCAGTACTTC
clone_size: -; j_call: TRBJ2-2; d_call: TRBD2; v_call: TRBV5-4; cdr3_aa: CASSLAPSGRHGTGELFF; cdr3_nt: TGTGCCAGCAGCTTGGCTCCTAGCGGGAGACATGGGACCGGGGAGCTGTTTTTT
clone_size: -; j_call: TRBJ2-7; d_call: -; v_call: TRBV12-3/TRBV12-4; cdr3_aa: CASSSHGLASKYNEQYF; cdr3_nt: TGTGCCAGCAGTTCCCATGGCCTAGCGAGCAAGTACAATGAGCAGTACTTC
clone_size: many; j_call: TRBJ2-5; d_call: TRBD2; v_call: TRBV25-1; cdr3_aa: CATKTSNEETQYF; cdr3_nt: TGTGCCACCAAGACTAGCAACGAAGAGACCCAGTACTTC
clone_size: -; j_call: TRBJ2-1; d_call: -; v_call: TRBV24-1; cdr3_aa: CATRGDRYEQFF; cdr3_nt: TGTGCCACCAGGGGAGACAGATATGAGCAGTTCTTC